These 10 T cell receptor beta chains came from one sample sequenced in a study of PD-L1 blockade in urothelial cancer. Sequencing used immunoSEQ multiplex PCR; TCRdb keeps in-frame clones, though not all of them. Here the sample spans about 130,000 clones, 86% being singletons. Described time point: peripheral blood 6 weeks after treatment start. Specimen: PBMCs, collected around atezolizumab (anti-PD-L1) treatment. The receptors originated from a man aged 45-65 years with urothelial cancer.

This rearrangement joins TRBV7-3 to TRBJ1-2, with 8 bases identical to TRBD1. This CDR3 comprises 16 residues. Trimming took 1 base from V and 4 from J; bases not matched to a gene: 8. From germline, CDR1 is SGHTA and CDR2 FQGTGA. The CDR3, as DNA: TGTGCCAGCAGCTTAAACCCCCAGGGGGCCGCCTATGGCTACACCTTC. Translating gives CASSLNPQGAAYGYTF. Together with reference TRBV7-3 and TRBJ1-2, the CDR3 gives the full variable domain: GAGVSQTPSNKVTEKGKYVELRCDPISGHTALYWYRQSLGQGPEFLIYFQGTGAADDSGLPNDRFFAVRPEGSVSTLKIQRTERGDSAVYLCASSLNPQGAAYGYTFGSGTRLTVV.

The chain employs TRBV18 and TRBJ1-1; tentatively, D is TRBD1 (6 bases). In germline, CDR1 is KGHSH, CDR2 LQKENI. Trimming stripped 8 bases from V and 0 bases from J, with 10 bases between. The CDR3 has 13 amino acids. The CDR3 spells CASQDSMNTEAFF. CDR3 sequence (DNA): TGTGCCAGCCAGGACAGCATGAACACTGAAGCTTTCTTT.

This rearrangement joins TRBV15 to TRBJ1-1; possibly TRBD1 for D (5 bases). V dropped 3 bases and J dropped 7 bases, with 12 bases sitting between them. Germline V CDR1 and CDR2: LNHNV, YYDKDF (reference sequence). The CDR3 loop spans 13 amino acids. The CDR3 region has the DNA TGTGCCACCAGCAGGGGCGGGACGGTTGAAGCTTTCTTT. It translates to CATSRGGTVEAFF.

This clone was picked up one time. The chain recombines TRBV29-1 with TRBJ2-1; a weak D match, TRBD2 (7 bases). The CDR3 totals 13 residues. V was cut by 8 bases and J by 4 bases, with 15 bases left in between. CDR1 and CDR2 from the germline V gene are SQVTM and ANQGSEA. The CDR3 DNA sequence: TGCAGCTCCAATAGGGGGGGATACAATGAGCAGTTCTTC. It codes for CSSNRGGYNEQFF.

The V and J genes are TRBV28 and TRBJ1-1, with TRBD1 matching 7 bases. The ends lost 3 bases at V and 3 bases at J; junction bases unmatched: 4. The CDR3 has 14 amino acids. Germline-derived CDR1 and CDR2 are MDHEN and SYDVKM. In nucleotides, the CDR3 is TGTGCCAGCAGTTTCTCAGACAGGGACACTGAAGCTTTCTTT. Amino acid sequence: CASSFSDRDTEAFF.

The CDR3 spells CASSIGQDYGYTF. CDR3 bases: TGTGCCAGTAGTATCGGACAGGACTATGGCTACACCTTC. The V gene is TRBV19, the J gene TRBJ1-2; TRBD1 agrees at 7 bases. The germline V gene encodes CDR1 LNHDA and CDR2 SQIVND (reference sequence). The CDR3 contains 13 residues. V shed 3 bases, J shed 3 bases, and the junction held 1 base outside the gene matches.

The CDR3 sequence is CASRLAGDGNQPQHF. DNA of the CDR3: TGTGCCAGTAGATTGGCAGGGGATGGCAATCAGCCCCAGCATTTT. The V call is TRBV19, the J call TRBJ1-5; D might be TRBD1 (6 bases). Trimming shortened V by 6 bases and J by 2 bases, and 14 bases separated the two germline ends. The CDR3 has 15 residues. Germline CDR1 is LNHDA and CDR2 is SQIVND (reference sequence).

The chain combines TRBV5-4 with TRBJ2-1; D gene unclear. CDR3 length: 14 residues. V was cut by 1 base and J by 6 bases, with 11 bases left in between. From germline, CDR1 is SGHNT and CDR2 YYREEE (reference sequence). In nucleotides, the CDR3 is TGTGCCAGCAGCTTGTCGGGTGGAACCAATGAGCAGTTCTTC. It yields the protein CASSLSGGTNEQFF.

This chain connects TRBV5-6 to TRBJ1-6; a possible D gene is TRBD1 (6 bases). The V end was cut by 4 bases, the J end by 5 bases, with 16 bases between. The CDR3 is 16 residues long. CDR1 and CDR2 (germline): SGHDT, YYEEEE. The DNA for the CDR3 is TGTGCCAGCAGCAACTGGGGCAGGGGAAATAATTCACCCCTCCACTTT. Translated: CASSNWGRGNNSPLHF.

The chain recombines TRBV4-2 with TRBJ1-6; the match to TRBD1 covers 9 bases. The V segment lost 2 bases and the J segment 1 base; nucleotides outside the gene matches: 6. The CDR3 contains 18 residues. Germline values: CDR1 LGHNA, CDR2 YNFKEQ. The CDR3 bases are TGTGCCAGCAGCCAACCCGGACAGGGGACATCCTATAATTCACCCCTCCACTTT. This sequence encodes CASSQPGQGTSYNSPLHF.